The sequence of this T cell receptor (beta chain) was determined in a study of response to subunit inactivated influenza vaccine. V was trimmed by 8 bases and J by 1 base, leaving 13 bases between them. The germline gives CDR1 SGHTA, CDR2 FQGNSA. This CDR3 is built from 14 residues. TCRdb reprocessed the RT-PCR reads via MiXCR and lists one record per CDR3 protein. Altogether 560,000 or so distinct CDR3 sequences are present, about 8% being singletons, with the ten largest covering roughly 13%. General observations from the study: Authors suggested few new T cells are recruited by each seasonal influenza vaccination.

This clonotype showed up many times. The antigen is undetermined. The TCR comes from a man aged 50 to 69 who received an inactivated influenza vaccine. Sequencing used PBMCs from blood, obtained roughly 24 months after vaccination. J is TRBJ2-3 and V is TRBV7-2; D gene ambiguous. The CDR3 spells CASERRRGTDTQYF. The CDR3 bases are TGTGCCAGCGAAAGGCGGCGTGGCACAGATACGCAGTATTTT. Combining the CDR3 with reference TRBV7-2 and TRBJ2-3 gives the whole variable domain GAGVSQSPSNKVTEKGKDVELRCDPISGHTALYWYRQSLGQGLEFLIYFQGNSAPDKSGLPSDRFSAERTGGSVSTLTIQRTQQEDSAVYLCASERRRGTDTQYFGPGTRLTVL.